The 31 T cell receptor beta chains listed next were all sequenced from one sample in a study of technical replicates of blood from several donors. Profiling relied on immunoSEQ multiplex PCR, and the TCRdb table lists in-frame clones only, not all of them. This sample has about 62,000 clones, with about 90% found just once. The sequencing sample was made of PBMCs. These receptors all come from a human donor in good health. Some clones in this sample may be carry-over from other donors' samples.

J is TRBJ2-7 and V is TRBV5-1; 7 positions agree with TRBD1. Germline V gene lookup returns CDR1 SGHRS and CDR2 YFSETQ. This CDR3 is 15 amino acids long. V lost 0 bases to trimming and J lost 2 bases; unmatched junction nucleotides: 5. CDR3 bases: TGCGCCAGCAGCTTGGCGGCAGGGGGTACCTACGAGCAGTACTTC. It is translated as CASSLAAGGTYEQYF.

The chain recombines TRBV5-4 with TRBJ1-6; 7 nucleotides agree with TRBD1. The V and J ends lost 4 bases and 7 bases, in that order; junction bases with no gene match: 8. Germline V gene lookup returns CDR1 SGHNT and CDR2 YYREEE (reference sequence). The CDR3 spans 15 residues. Here the CDR3 DNA reads TGTGCCAGCAGCATCTCCGGGACAGTAAATTCACCCCTCCACTTT. It is translated as CASSISGTVNSPLHF.

The chain employs TRBV4-3 and TRBJ2-3; 8 bases match TRBD2. CDR1 is LGHNA and CDR2 is YSLEER in the germline V gene. This CDR3 is built from 15 residues. V shed 4 bases and J 6 bases; nucleotides not matched to a gene: 9. CDR3 coding DNA: TGCGCCAGCAGCCCCGGGAGGGTAAGGGGGGATACGCAGTATTTT. Residues: CASSPGRVRGDTQYF.

The V call is TRBV19, the J call TRBJ1-5; D not resolved. The germline V gene encodes CDR1 LNHDA and CDR2 SQIVND (reference sequence). The CDR3 runs to 14 residues. Trimming stripped 4 bases from V and 2 bases from J, with 9 bases between. The DNA for the CDR3 is TGTGCCAGTAGTACCCCTTCTGGCAATCAGCCCCAGCATTTT. Encoded protein: CASSTPSGNQPQHF.

The chain is built from TRBV15 and TRBJ2-1; 7 bases fit TRBD2. The germline gives CDR1 LNHNV, CDR2 YYDKDF (reference sequence). The CDR3 covers 13 residues. V gave up 3 bases and J gave up 4 bases; unmatched junction bases: 0. CDR3 sequence: CATSRGGYNEQFF. The CDR3 DNA sequence: TGTGCCACCAGCAGGGGGGGGTACAATGAGCAGTTCTTC. The full variable domain, completed using reference TRBV15 and TRBJ2-1, is DAMVIQNPRYQVTQFGKPVTLSCSQTLNHNVMYWYQQKSSQAPKLLFHYYDKDFNNEADTPDNFQSRRPNTSFCFLDIRSPGLGDTAMYLCATSRGGYNEQFFGPGTRLTVL.

The V gene is TRBV5-6, the J gene TRBJ2-5, with TRBD1 identical over 7 bases. Losses at the gene ends were 2 bases for V and 7 bases for J; bases not matched to a gene: 11. This CDR3 has 15 residues. Germline loops: CDR1 SGHDT, CDR2 YYEEEE. DNA of the CDR3: TGTGCCAGCAGCTTAGAGGGGGCAGGGCCCAGGACCCAGTACTTC. Amino acid sequence: CASSLEGAGPRTQYF.

This chain uses TRBV18 with TRBJ2-6; tentatively, D is TRBD1 (5 bases). The V gene lost 3 bases and the J gene lost 1 base, with 10 bases spanning the gap. This CDR3 is 16 amino acids long. Germline-derived CDR1 and CDR2 are KGHSH and LQKENI. The DNA of the CDR3 is TGTGCCAGCTCACCCCCCCCAGGGTCTGGGGCCAACGTCCTGACTTTC. Its translation is CASSPPPGSGANVLTF.

The chain joins TRBV6-5 to TRBJ1-6; D may be TRBD1 (5 bases). The V end was cut by 4 bases, the J end by 9 bases, with 13 bases between. The CDR3 loop spans 14 amino acids. Germline assignment: CDR1 MNHEY and CDR2 SVGAGI. The DNA for the CDR3 is TGTGCCAGCAGTTGGGGCCAGAGAATTTCACCCCTCCACTTT. This translates into CASSWGQRISPLHF.

The chain carries TRBV7-3 and TRBJ2-7; 8 bases align to TRBD2. There are 16 residues in the CDR3. V shed 5 bases and J 4 bases; nucleotides not matched to a gene: 13. CDR1 is SGHTA, CDR2 FQGTGA, per germline. CDR3 sequence (DNA): TGTGCCAGCAGCCCTGCCGGTCGCGGGGGGCAATACGAGCAGTACTTC. Protein product: CASSPAGRGGQYEQYF.

The CDR3 DNA reads TGTGCCAGCAGCTTAGCGGGCGGGGGGGCGAGGACCGGGGAGCTGTTTTTT. It translates to CASSLAGGGARTGELFF. The genes are TRBV7-8 and TRBJ2-2; TRBD2 aligns across 9 bases. The V gene end was trimmed by 0 bases and the J gene end by 5 bases; junction bases not matched to a gene: 7. The CDR3 is made up of 17 amino acids. Germline V gene data show CDR1 as SGHVS and CDR2 as FQNEAQ. The variable domain in full, with the rest retrieved from reference TRBV7-8 and TRBJ2-2, is GAGVSQSPRYKVAKRGQDVALRCDPISGHVSLFWYQQALGQGPEFLTYFQNEAQLDKSGLPSDRFFAERPEGSVSTLKIQRTQQEDSAVYLCASSLAGGGARTGELFFGEGSRLTVL.

The V call is TRBV9, the J call TRBJ1-6; D remains ambiguous. V lost 0 bases to trimming and J lost 6 bases, with 10 bases between them. Germline loops: CDR1 SGDLS, CDR2 YYNGEE. The CDR3 has 15 amino acids. CDR3 protein: CASSVDQAPNSPLHF. The CDR3 DNA follows: TGTGCCAGCAGCGTAGACCAGGCACCTAATTCACCCCTCCACTTT. Drawing the rest from reference TRBV9 and TRBJ1-6, the complete variable domain is DSGVTQTPKHLITATGQRVTLRCSPRSGDLSVYWYQQSLDQGLQFLIQYYNGEERAKGNILERFSAQQFPDLHSELNLSSLELGDSALYFCASSVDQAPNSPLHFGNGTRLTVT.

Only one count was recorded for this clone. This chain links TRBV10-3 with TRBJ1-6, with D hard to call. This CDR3 spans 13 amino acids. Trimming removed 6 bases from V and 1 base from J, with 4 bases in between. Per germline, CDR1 ENHRY and CDR2 SYGVKD. The CDR3 sequence: CAISGSYNSPLHF. The CDR3 coding sequence is TGTGCCATCAGCGGGTCCTATAATTCACCCCTCCACTTT.

The chain has TRBV23-1 and TRBJ2-7; no reliable D call. TRBV23-1 is identified as an open reading frame with a role that is uncertain. CDR3 length: 11 residues. V lost 6 bases to trimming and J lost 4 bases, with 7 bases between them. This chain's CDR3 is CASSPVYEQYF. The CDR3 nucleotides are TGCGCCAGCAGCCCTGTGTACGAGCAGTACTTC.

The V and J genes are TRBV30 and TRBJ1-2, with 7 bases aligning to TRBD1. V shed 2 bases, J shed 6 bases, and the junction held 6 bases outside the gene matches. The CDR3 has 13 amino acids. Per germline, CDR1 GTSNPN and CDR2 SVGIG (reference sequence). The CDR3 DNA follows: TGTGCCTGGAGTCGACAGGGTCCCGATGGCTACACCTTC. Amino acids: CAWSRQGPDGYTF.

The J gene is TRBJ1-1, the V gene TRBV5-1, with a possible D match to TRBD1 (6 bases). The germline gives CDR1 SGHRS, CDR2 YFSETQ. Trimming left V 5 bases short and J 2 bases short, with 10 bases between. The CDR3 is 13 amino acids. The CDR3 DNA is TGCGCCAGCAGACCGGACAGCAACACTGAAGCTTTCTTT. It translates to CASRPDSNTEAFF.

This sequence joins TRBV6-4 and TRBJ2-3, with 9 positions matching TRBD2. V trimming: 0 bases; J trimming: 1 base; junction bases outside the gene matches: 2. This CDR3 contains 16 residues. Germline CDR1 is MRHNA and CDR2 is SNTAGT. CDR3 coding DNA: TGTGCCAGCAGTGACTCTGGCGGGGGGGGCACAGATACGCAGTATTTT. This gives the protein CASSDSGGGGTDTQYF.

The chain has TRBV7-9 and TRBJ1-1; D is unresolved. Germline loops: CDR1 SEHNR, CDR2 FQNEAQ (reference sequence). The CDR3 has 14 residues. V was trimmed by 1 base and J by 1 base, leaving 7 bases between them. CDR3 amino acids: CASSLDTRNTEAFF. CDR3 sequence (DNA): TGTGCCAGCAGCTTAGATACAAGGAACACTGAAGCTTTCTTT.

V gene TRBV6-4 combines with J gene TRBJ1-2; tentative D call: TRBD1 (5 bases). V was trimmed by 6 bases and J by 5 bases, leaving 22 bases between them. This CDR3 has 16 amino acids. Germline CDR1 reads MRHNA; CDR2 reads SNTAGT. The CDR3 region has the DNA TGTGCCAGCAGCAAGACGTGGCCCGGGGGGAGTTATGGCTACACCTTC. This sequence encodes CASSKTWPGGSYGYTF.

The rearrangement joins TRBV13 to TRBJ1-1; 7 bases are shared with TRBD1. Germline CDR1 is PRHDT and CDR2 is FYEKMQ (reference sequence). The V and J ends lost 4 bases and 6 bases, in that order; junction bases with no gene match: 14. CDR3 size: 16 residues. The CDR3 bases are TGTGCCAGCAGCTCCTTCACGGAGGGGGCGAAACCTGAAGCTTTCTTT. It is translated as CASSSFTEGAKPEAFF. Together with reference TRBV13 and TRBJ1-1, the CDR3 gives the full variable domain: AAGVIQSPRHLIKEKRETATLKCYPIPRHDTVYWYQQGPGQDPQFLISFYEKMQSDKGSIPDRFSAQQFSDYHSELNMSSLELGDSALYFCASSSFTEGAKPEAFFGQGTRLTVV.

V usage is TRBV5-1 and J usage is TRBJ2-7; TRBD1 matches at 11 bases. This CDR3 contains 15 residues. In germline, CDR1 is SGHRS, CDR2 YFSETQ. Trimming at V came to 5 bases and at J to 5 bases, leaving 9 bases not matched to a gene. CDR3 coding DNA: TGCGCCAGCAGATCAACGGGACAGGGGGTGGACGAGCAGTACTTC. Translated: CASRSTGQGVDEQYF.

The chain is built from TRBV7-2 and TRBJ2-1, with D perhaps TRBD2 (5 bases). Germline values: CDR1 SGHTA, CDR2 FQGNSA. The CDR3 has 13 residues. The V and J ends lost 2 bases and 9 bases respectively, with 11 bases between them. The CDR3 here is CASSLLRDIEQFF. DNA of the CDR3: TGTGCCAGCAGCTTATTGAGGGATATTGAGCAGTTCTTC.

This chain uses TRBV27 with TRBJ2-6, with TRBD1 identical over 11 bases. V shed 5 bases, J shed 0 bases, and the junction held 6 bases outside the gene matches. CDR1 is MNHEY, CDR2 SMNVEV, per germline (reference sequence). The length of the CDR3 is 18 residues. This CDR3 reads CASSRTGGSGSGANVLTF. CDR3 nucleotides: TGTGCCAGCAGTCGGACAGGGGGCTCGGGCTCTGGGGCCAACGTCCTGACTTTC.

This rearrangement joins TRBV29-1 to TRBJ2-1, with 7 bases lining up with TRBD2. The CDR3 has 14 amino acids. Germline assignment: CDR1 SQVTM and CDR2 ANQGSEA. Trimming at V came to 4 bases and at J to 3 bases, leaving 6 bases not matched to a gene. The CDR3 protein is CSVGASGFYNEQFF. CDR3 nucleotides: TGCAGCGTTGGAGCTAGCGGATTCTACAATGAGCAGTTCTTC.

This clone was observed a single time. V gene TRBV5-4 combines with J gene TRBJ2-6; D is unresolved. The V and J ends lost 4 bases and 0 bases respectively, with 8 bases between them. Germline CDR1 SGHNT, CDR2 YYREEE (reference sequence). This CDR3 spans 15 amino acids. CDR3 coding DNA: TGTGCCAGCAGCCACCGGAGCTCTGGGGCCAACGTCCTGACTTTC. Translated, it gives CASSHRSSGANVLTF.

V usage is TRBV7-9 and J usage is TRBJ1-1, with 9 bases matching TRBD1. Unmatched junction bases numbered 11, after V lost 0 bases and J lost 3 bases. CDR1 is SEHNR, CDR2 FQNEAQ, per germline (reference sequence). The CDR3 consists of 18 residues. CDR3: CASSLALGTGRGDTEAFF. CDR3 nucleotide sequence: TGTGCCAGCAGCTTAGCCCTCGGGACAGGGAGGGGAGACACTGAAGCTTTCTTT.

This chain links TRBV6-5 with TRBJ2-4, with D possibly TRBD1 on 6 matching bases. Deletions cut 5 bases from V and 7 bases from J, with 9 bases between. CDR3 size: 12 residues. The V gene's germline CDR1 is MNHEY and CDR2 SVGAGI. CDR3 sequence (DNA): TGTGCCAGCAGTGCGAGGGGGAACATTCAGTACTTC. Residues: CASSARGNIQYF.

The chain links TRBV7-9 to TRBJ1-5; a weak D match, TRBD1 (6 bases). This CDR3 has 12 residues. Germline CDR1 SEHNR, CDR2 FQNEAQ (reference sequence). Trimming removed 8 bases from V and 4 bases from J, with 9 bases in between. CDR3 nucleotide sequence: TGTGCCAGCGGGCAGGGGAATCAGCCCCAGCATTTT. It translates to CASGQGNQPQHF.

In DNA, the CDR3 is TGTGCCAGCAGAGGGACAGGGGGCTACGAGCAGTACTTC. It translates to CASRGTGGYEQYF. This chain connects TRBV6-6 to TRBJ2-7, with TRBD1 matching 11 bases. This CDR3 region has 13 residues. V lost 6 bases and J lost 3; bases outside the gene matches: 1. Germline lookup yields CDR1 MNHNY and CDR2 SVGAGI (reference sequence).

The J gene is TRBJ2-1, the V gene TRBV4-1, with 12 bases aligning to TRBD2. Looked up from germline, CDR1 is MGHRA and CDR2 is YSYEKL. Unmatched junction bases numbered 10, after V lost 0 bases and J lost 10 bases. The CDR3 extends over 17 amino acids. As DNA, the CDR3 is TGCGCCAGCAGCCAAGATTTACTAGCGGGAGGACGGGAGGAGCAGTTCTTC. Translated: CASSQDLLAGGREEQFF.

The genes are TRBV30 and TRBJ1-2, with 9 bases fitting TRBD1. The CDR3 extends over 11 amino acids. From germline, CDR1 is GTSNPN and CDR2 SVGIG (reference sequence). The V segment lost 4 bases and the J segment 7 bases; nucleotides outside the gene matches: 1. CDR3 DNA sequence: TGTGCCTGGAACAGGGGGCTTGGCTACACCTTC. Protein: CAWNRGLGYTF.

CDR3 DNA: TGTGCCAGTATGACAGTCTGGACTGAAGCTTTCTTT. The encoded protein is CASMTVWTEAFF. The V gene is TRBV19, the J gene TRBJ1-1, with D tentatively TRBD1 (5 bases). V lost 7 bases and J lost 5, with 11 bases in between. The CDR3 has 12 amino acids. The germline V gene encodes CDR1 LNHDA and CDR2 SQIVND (reference sequence).